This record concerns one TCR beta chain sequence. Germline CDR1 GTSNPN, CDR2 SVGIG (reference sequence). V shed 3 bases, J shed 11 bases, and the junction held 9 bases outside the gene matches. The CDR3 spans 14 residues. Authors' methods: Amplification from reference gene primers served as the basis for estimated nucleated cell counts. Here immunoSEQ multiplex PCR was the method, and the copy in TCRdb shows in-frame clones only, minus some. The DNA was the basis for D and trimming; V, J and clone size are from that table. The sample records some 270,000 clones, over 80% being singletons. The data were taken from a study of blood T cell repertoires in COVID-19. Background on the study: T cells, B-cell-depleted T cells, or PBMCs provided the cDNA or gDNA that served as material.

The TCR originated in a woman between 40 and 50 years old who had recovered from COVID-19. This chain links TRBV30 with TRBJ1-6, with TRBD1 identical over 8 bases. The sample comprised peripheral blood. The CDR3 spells CAWSKPQGVTPLHF. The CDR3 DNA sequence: TGTGCCTGGAGCAAACCACAGGGGGTGACACCCCTCCACTTT.